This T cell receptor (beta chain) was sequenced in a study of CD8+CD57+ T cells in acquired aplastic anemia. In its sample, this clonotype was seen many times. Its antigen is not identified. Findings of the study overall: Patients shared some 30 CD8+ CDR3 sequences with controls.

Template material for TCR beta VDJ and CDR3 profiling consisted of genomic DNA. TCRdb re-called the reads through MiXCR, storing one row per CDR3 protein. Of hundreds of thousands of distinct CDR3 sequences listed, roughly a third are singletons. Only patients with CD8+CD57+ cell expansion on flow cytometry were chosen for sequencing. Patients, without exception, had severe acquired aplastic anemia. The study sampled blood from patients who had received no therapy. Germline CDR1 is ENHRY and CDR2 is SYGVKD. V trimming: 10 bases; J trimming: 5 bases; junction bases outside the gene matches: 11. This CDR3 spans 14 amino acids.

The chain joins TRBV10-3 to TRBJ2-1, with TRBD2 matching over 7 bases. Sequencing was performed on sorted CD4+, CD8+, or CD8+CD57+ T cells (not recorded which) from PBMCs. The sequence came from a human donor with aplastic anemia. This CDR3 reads CATKALAVNNEQFF. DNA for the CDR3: TGTGCCACCAAGGCCCTAGCGGTTAACAATGAGCAGTTCTTC.